The sequence of this T cell receptor beta chain was determined in a study of blood T cell repertoires in COVID-19. Only in-frame clones appear in the TCRdb table, and some are missing; sequencing was by immunoSEQ multiplex PCR. This sample has roughly 250,000 clones, with 87% found just once. The CDR3 contains 15 residues. Germline CDR1 reads MNHEY; CDR2 reads SVGAGI. Trimming removed 5 bases from V and 4 bases from J, with 16 bases in between. The sample consisted of PBMCs or T cells enriched from blood (not recorded which). The gene calls are TRBV6-5 and TRBJ2-3; D may be TRBD1 (6 bases). This TCR was sampled from a woman aged 30 to 39 with acute COVID-19. In DNA form, the CDR3 reads TGTGCCAGCAGTAGGAGACAGGTATTTGCAGATACGCAGTATTTT. Residues: CASSRRQVFADTQYF.